The clone carrying this T cell receptor (beta chain) is categorized as medium-sized. Its antigen is currently unknown. This sample was taken from a study of molecular identifiers for immune sequencing clone quantification. Study-level findings and limits: Clones above 20 RNA copies held over 97% of effector molecules, under 1% in naive cells.

This CDR3 region has 14 residues. Germline CDR1 reads DFQATT; CDR2 reads SNEGSKA (reference sequence). Trimming took off 5 bases at V and 4 bases at J, with 17 bases between the two ends. TCRdb reprocessed the PCR reads with MiXCR, giving one entry per CDR3 protein. Of about 10,000 distinct CDR3 sequences listed, about 21% are singletons. J is TRBJ2-5 and V is TRBV20-1, with D hard to call. Sequenced material: naive CD8+ T cells from blood, with Jurkat cell RNA spiked in. Documented subset: FACS-sorted CD8+CD4-CCR7+CD45RA+ naive T cells. The clonotype was recovered from a human donor in good health. Some libraries in this study had Jurkat cell RNA spiked in. This CDR3 is CSAWPRAVAETQYF. CDR3 coding DNA: TGCAGTGCTTGGCCTAGGGCGGTAGCAGAGACCCAGTACTTC.